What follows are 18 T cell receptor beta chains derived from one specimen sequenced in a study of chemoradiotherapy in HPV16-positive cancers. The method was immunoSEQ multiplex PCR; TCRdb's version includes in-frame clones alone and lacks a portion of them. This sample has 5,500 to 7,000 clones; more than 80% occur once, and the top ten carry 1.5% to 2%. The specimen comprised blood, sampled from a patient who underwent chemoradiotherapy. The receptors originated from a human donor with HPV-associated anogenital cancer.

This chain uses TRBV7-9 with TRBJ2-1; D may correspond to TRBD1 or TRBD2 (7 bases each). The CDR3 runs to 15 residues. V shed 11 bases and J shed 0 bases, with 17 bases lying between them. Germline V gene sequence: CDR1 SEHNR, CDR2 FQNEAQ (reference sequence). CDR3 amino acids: CACQGGASSYNEQFF. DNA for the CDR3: TGTGCCTGCCAGGGGGGGGCGAGCTCCTACAATGAGCAGTTCTTC. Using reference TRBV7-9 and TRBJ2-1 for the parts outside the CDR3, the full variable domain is DTGVSQNPRHKITKRGQNVTFRCDPISEHNRLYWYRQTLGQGPEFLTYFQNEAQLEKSRLLSDRFSAERPKGSFSTLEIQRTEQGDSAMYLCACQGGASSYNEQFFGPGTRLTVL.

CDR3 DNA sequence: TGTGCCAGCTCACTGGGGACCGGTCAGAATGAAAAACTGTTTTTT. This gives the protein CASSLGTGQNEKLFF. The chain carries TRBV18 and TRBJ1-4; tentatively, D is TRBD1 (5 bases). V lost 4 bases and J lost 5, with 14 bases in between. Germline V lookup: CDR1 KGHSH, CDR2 LQKENI. This CDR3 is 15 amino acids long.

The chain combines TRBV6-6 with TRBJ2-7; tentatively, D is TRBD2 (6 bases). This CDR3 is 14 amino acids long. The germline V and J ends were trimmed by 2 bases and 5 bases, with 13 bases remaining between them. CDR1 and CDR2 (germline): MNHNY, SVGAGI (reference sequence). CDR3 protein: CASSYDGSKDEQYF. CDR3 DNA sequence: TGTGCCAGCAGTTACGACGGGAGTAAGGACGAGCAGTACTTC.

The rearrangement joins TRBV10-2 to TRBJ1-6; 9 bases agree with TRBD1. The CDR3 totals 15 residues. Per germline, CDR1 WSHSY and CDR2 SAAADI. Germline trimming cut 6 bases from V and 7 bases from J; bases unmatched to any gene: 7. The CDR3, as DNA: TGCGCCAGCAGAACCGGACAGGGGTGGAATTCACCCCTCCACTTT. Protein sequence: CASRTGQGWNSPLHF.

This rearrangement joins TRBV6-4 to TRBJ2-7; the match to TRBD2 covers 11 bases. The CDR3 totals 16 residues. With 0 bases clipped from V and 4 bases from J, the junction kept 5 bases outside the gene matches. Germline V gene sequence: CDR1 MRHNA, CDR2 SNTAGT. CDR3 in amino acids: CASSDSELAGAYEQYF. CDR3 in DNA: TGTGCCAGCAGTGACTCGGAACTAGCGGGAGCTTACGAGCAGTACTTC.

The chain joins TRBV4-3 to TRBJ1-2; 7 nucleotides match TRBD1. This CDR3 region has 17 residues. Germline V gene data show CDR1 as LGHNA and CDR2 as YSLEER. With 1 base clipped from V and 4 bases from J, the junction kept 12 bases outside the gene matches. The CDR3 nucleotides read TGCGCCAGCAGCCAAGTAGGACAGAGGGGGCGCGGCTATGGCTACACCTTC. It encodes CASSQVGQRGRGYGYTF.

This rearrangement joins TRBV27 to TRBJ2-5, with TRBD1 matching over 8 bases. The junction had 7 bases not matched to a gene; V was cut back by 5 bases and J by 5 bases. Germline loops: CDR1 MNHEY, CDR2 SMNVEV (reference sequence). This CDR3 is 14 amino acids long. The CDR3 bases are TGTGCCAGCAGTCAGGGGACAGGCGGTGAGACCCAGTACTTC. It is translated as CASSQGTGGETQYF.

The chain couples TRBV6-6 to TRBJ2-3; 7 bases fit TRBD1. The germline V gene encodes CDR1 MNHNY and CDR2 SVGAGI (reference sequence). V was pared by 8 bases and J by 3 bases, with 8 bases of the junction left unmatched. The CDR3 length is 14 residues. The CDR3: CASGETRGTDTQYF. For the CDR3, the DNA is TGTGCCAGCGGCGAGACCAGGGGGACAGATACGCAGTATTTT.

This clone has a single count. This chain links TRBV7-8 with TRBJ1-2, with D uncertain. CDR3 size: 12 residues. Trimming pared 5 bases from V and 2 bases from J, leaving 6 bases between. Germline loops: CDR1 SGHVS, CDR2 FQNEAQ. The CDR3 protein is CASSPSNYGYTF. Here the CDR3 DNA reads TGTGCCAGCAGCCCCTCGAACTATGGCTACACCTTC.

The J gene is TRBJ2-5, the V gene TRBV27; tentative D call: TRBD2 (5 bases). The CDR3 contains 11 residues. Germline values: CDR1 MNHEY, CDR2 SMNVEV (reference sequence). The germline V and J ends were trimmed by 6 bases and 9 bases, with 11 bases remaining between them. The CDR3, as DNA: TGTGCCAGCAGAGCCGGGCGGGCCCAGTACTTC. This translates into CASRAGRAQYF.

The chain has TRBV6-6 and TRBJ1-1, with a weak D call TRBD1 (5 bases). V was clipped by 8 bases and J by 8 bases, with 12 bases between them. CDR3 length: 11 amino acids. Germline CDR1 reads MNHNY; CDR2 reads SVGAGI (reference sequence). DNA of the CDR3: TGTGCCAGCGGGGGGAGGGGAGAAGCTTTCTTT. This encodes CASGGRGEAFF.

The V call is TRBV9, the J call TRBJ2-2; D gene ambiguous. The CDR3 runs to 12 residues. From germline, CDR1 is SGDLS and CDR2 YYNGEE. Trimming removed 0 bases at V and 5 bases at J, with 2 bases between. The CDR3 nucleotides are TGTGCCAGCAGCGTAGCTACCGGGGAGCTGTTTTTT. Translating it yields CASSVATGELFF.

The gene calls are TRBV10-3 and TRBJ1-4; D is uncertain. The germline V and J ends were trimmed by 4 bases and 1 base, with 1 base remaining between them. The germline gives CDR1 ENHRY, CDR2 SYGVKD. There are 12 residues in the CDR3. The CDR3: CAISGTNEKLFF. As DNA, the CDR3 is TGTGCCATCAGTGGAACTAATGAAAAACTGTTTTTT.

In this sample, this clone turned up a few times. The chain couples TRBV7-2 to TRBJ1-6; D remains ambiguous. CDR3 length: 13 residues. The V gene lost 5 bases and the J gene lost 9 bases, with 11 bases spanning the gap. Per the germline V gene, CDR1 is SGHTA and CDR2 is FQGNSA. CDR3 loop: CASSPTRGSPLHF. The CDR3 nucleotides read TGTGCCAGCAGCCCCACCCGGGGTTCACCCCTCCACTTT.

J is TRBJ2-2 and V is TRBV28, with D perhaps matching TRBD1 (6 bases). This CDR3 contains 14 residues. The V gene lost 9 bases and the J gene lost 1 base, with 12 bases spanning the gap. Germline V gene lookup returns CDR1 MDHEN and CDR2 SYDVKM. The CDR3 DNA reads TGTGCCAGTAGGGGGAACCTGAACACCGGGGAGCTGTTTTTT. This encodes CASRGNLNTGELFF.

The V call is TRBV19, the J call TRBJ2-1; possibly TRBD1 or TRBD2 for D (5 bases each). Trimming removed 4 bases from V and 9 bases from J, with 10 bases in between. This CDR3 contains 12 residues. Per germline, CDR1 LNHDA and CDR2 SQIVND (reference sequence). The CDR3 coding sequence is TGTGCCAGTAGTACGGGGCTAGCTGAGCAGTTCTTC. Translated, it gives CASSTGLAEQFF.

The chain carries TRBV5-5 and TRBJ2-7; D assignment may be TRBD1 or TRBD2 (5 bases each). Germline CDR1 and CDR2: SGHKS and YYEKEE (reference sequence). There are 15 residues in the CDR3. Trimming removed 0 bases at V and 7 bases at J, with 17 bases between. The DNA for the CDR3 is TGTGCCAGCAGCTTGGTGGCAGGGCCCACGGGGGAGCAGTACTTC. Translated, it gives CASSLVAGPTGEQYF.

The CDR3 sequence: CASSQESLLAGGNEQFF. DNA of the CDR3: TGCGCCAGCAGCCAAGAAAGTCTTCTAGCGGGAGGAAATGAGCAGTTCTTC. The V call is TRBV4-3, the J call TRBJ2-1, with 11 bases matching TRBD2. V was clipped by 0 bases and J by 7 bases; unmatched bases: 8. The CDR3 has 17 amino acids. CDR1 LGHNA and CDR2 YSLEER come from the germline V gene.